This T cell receptor (beta chain) comes out of a study of Graves' ophthalmopathy and Graves' hyperthyroidism. Points from the study as a whole: With about 86% sensitivity and less than 83% specificity, a 13-signature model separated ophthalmopathy from stable hyperthyroidism. Blood shared most expanded thyroid clonotypes above 0.001 frequency.

The sample holds one count of this clonotype. As yet, its antigen is unknown. Trimming cost V 5 bases and J 6 bases, with 17 bases left between them. The CDR3 has 14 amino acids. CDR1 is SGHTA and CDR2 is FQGNSA in the germline V gene. RNA transcripts were the source from which TCR beta CDR3 regions were amplified. HTBI primers primed a first-round RT-PCR, and a second-round multiplex PCR followed. TCRdb reanalysed the multiplex PCR reads using MiXCR and keeps one entry per CDR3 protein. The sample consists of 350,000 to 450,000 distinct CDR3 sequences, about 18% of them appearing once. Sampling 10 ml of fresh peripheral blood provided the PBMCs.

The chain employs TRBV7-2 and TRBJ2-7; D might be TRBD2 (5 bases). Sequenced input: peripheral blood. The origin of this receptor is a woman younger than 30 with Graves' ophthalmopathy. Here the CDR3 reads CASSPRGALSEQYF. The CDR3 nucleotides read TGTGCCAGCAGCCCCCGGGGAGCGCTAAGCGAGCAGTACTTC.